A selection of T cell receptor beta chains follows, all from one sample in a study of control samples from healthy donors and cancer patients. The data were produced by immunoSEQ multiplex PCR, yet TCRdb's version contains in-frame clones alone and is incomplete. The table has roughly 80,000 clones, roughly 92% seen once. Sequencing was done on a sample of blood. The receptor source for this set is a woman between 55 and 75 years old in good health. CDR3s include the opening cysteine and the closing phenylalanine or tryptophan. A D gene is named only where the DNA matches it firmly. Clone size is stated in some rows and not others, as once, few, many or a class when expanded.

abundance,d_gene,j_gene,v_gene,CDR3aa,CDR3nt
NA,NA,TRBJ1-1,TRBV6-5,CASRLEMTEAFF,TGTGCCAGCAGGTTGGAGATGACTGAAGCTTTCTTT
NA,NA,TRBJ2-5,TRBV27,CASSFRSGETQYF,TGTGCCAGCAGTTTTAGGTCTGGGGAGACCCAGTACTTC
NA,NA,TRBJ1-3,TRBV28,CACYDRPIRSGNTIYF,TGTGCCTGTTACGACAGGCCGATCCGCTCTGGAAACACCATATATTTT
NA,NA,TRBJ2-7,TRBV7-2,CASSLAPQPSYEQYF,TGTGCCAGCAGCTTAGCCCCACAACCCTCCTACGAGCAGTACTTC
NA,NA,TRBJ2-3,TRBV28,CASSPFLVVDTQYF,TGTGCCAGCAGTCCCTTTTTGGTGGTTGATACGCAGTATTTT
once,NA,TRBJ1-5,TRBV5-6,CASSLAYSNQPQHF,TGTGCCAGCAGCTTGGCGTATAGCAATCAGCCCCAGCATTTT
NA,TRBD1,TRBJ1-4,TRBV5-4,CASSSFGQGEVQKLFF,TGTGCCAGCAGCTCTTTCGGACAGGGAGAGGTTCAAAAACTGTTTTTT
NA,NA,TRBJ1-5,TRBV6-1,CASSEADRGTKHF,TGTGCCAGCAGTGAAGCTGATCGAGGGACAAAGCATTTT
NA,NA,TRBJ2-7,TRBV3-1/TRBV3-2,CASSQDRQNLREQYF,TGTGCCAGCAGCCAAGACCGACAAAACCTACGCGAGCAGTACTTC
few,NA,TRBJ1-2,TRBV6-1,CASSEADGEGFYGYTF,TGTGCCAGCAGTGAAGCGGACGGTGAGGGCTTCTATGGCTACACCTTC
NA,NA,TRBJ2-7,TRBV6-2/TRBV6-3,CASSGATYEQYF,TGTGCCAGCAGCGGGGCGACCTACGAGCAGTACTTC
NA,NA,TRBJ1-3,TRBV30,CAWSLQGDTIYF,TGTGCCTGGAGTCTGCAGGGAGACACCATATATTTT
NA,NA,TRBJ1-2,TRBV6-2/TRBV6-3,CASSQQGYGYTF,TGTGCCAGCAGTCAGCAGGGCTATGGCTACACCTTC
NA,TRBD1,TRBJ2-1,TRBV6-2/TRBV6-3,CASSTSGTGGGRQFF,TGTGCCAGCAGCACCTCCGGGACAGGGGGCGGCCGGCAGTTCTTC
NA,NA,TRBJ2-5,TRBV29-1,CSVEWDGSQETQYF,TGCAGCGTTGAGTGGGACGGCAGCCAAGAGACCCAGTACTTC
once,NA,TRBJ2-1,TRBV7-2,CASSLSGSGSYNEQFF,TGTGCCAGCAGCTTATCGGGAAGCGGGTCCTACAATGAGCAGTTCTTC
NA,NA,TRBJ1-5,TRBV20-1,CSASSGLNQPQHF,TGCAGTGCTAGTTCCGGGTTGAATCAGCCCCAGCATTTT
NA,NA,TRBJ1-1,TRBV9,CASSQTSRGNTEAFF,TGTGCCAGCAGCCAGACCTCCAGGGGAAACACTGAAGCTTTCTTT